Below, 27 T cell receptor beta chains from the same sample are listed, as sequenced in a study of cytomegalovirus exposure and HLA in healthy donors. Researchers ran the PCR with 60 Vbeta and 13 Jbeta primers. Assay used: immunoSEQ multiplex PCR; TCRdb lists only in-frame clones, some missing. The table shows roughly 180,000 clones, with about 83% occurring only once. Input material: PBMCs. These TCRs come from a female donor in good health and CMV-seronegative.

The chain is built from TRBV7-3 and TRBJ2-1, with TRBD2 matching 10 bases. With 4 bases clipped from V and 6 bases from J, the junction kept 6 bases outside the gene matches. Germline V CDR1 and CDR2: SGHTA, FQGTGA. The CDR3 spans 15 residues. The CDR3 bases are TGTGCCAGCAGCTCCCTAGCGGGAGTTCCCAATGAGCAGTTCTTC. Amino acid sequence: CASSSLAGVPNEQFF.

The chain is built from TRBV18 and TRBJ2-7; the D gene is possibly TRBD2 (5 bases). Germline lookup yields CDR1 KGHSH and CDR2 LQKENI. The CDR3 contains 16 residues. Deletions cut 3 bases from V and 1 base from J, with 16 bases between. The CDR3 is CASSPVSLTNSYEQYF. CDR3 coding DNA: TGTGCCAGCTCACCGGTGTCCCTGACTAATTCCTACGAGCAGTACTTC. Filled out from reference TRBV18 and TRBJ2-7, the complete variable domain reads NAGVMQNPRHLVRRRGQEARLRCSPMKGHSHVYWYRQLPEEGLKFMVYLQKENIIDESGMPKERFSAEFPKEGPSILRIQQVVRGDSAAYFCASSPVSLTNSYEQYFGPGTRLTVT.

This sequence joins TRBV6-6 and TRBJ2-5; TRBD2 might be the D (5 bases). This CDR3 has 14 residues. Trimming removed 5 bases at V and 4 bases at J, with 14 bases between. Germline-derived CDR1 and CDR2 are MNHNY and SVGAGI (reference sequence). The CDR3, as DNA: TGTGCCAGCAGTCAGGCTAGCCCGCGAGAGACCCAGTACTTC. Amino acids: CASSQASPRETQYF.

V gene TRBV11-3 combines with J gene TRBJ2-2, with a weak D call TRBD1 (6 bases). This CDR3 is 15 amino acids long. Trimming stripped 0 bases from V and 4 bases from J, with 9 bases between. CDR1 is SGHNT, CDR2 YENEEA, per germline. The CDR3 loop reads CASSLDRGPTGELFF. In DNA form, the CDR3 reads TGTGCCAGCAGCTTAGACAGGGGTCCCACCGGGGAGCTGTTTTTT.

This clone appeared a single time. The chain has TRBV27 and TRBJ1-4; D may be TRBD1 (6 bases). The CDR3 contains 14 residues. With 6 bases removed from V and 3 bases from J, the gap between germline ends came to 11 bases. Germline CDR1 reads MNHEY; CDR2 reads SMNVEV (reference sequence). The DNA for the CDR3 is TGTGCCAGCAGCTCCGACAGGTCTAATGAAAAACTGTTTTTT. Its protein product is CASSSDRSNEKLFF.

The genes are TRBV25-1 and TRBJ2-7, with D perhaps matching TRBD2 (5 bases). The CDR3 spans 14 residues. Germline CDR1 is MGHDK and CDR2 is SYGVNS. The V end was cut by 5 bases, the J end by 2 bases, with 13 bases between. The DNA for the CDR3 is TGTGCCAGCAGTCTAAGGGAGAGAGCCTACGAGCAGTACTTC. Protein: CASSLRERAYEQYF.

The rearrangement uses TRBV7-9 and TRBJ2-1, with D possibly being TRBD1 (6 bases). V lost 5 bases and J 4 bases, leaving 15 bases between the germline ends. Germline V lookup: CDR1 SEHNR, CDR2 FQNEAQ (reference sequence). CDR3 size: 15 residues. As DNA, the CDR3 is TGTGCCAGCAGCCCTCCGGGACAAAAGTACAATGAGCAGTTCTTC. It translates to CASSPPGQKYNEQFF.

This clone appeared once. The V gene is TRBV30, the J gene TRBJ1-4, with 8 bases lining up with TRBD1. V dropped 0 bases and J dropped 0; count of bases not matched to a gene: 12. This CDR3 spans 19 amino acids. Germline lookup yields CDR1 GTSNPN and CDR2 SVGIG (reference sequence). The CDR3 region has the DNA TGTGCCTGGAGTGTAGGCTGGGACAGGTCGTTTGCAACTAATGAAAAACTGTTTTTT. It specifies CAWSVGWDRSFATNEKLFF.

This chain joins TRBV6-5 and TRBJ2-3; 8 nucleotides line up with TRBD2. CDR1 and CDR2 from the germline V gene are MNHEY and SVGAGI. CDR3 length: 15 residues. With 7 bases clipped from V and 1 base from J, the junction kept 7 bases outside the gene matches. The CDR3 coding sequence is TGTGCCAGCACCCAAGCGGGAGTAGGCACAGATACGCAGTATTTT. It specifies CASTQAGVGTDTQYF.

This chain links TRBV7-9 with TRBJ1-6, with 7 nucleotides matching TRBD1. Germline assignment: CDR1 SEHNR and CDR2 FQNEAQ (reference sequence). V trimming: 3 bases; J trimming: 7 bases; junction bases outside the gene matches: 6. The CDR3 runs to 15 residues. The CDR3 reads CASSFLTGENSPLHF. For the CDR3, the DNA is TGTGCCAGCAGCTTCCTCACAGGGGAAAATTCACCCCTCCACTTT.

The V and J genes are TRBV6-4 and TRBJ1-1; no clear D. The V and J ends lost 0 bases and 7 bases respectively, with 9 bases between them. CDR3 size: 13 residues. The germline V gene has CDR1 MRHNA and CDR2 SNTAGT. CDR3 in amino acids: CASSDSSRGEAFF. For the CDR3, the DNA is TGTGCCAGCAGTGACTCGAGTCGGGGTGAAGCTTTCTTT.

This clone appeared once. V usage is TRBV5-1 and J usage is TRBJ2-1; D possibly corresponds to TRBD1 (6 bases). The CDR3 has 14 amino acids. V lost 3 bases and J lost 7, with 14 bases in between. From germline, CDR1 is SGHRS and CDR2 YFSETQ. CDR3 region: CASSSTGSWNEQFF. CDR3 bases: TGCGCCAGCAGCTCGACAGGATCCTGGAATGAGCAGTTCTTC.

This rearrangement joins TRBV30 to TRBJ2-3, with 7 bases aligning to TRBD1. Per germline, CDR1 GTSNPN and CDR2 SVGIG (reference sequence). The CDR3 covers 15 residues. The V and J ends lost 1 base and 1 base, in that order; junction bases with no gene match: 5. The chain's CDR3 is CAWSDRGMGTDTQYF. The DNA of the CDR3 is TGTGCCTGGAGTGACAGGGGAATGGGCACAGATACGCAGTATTTT.

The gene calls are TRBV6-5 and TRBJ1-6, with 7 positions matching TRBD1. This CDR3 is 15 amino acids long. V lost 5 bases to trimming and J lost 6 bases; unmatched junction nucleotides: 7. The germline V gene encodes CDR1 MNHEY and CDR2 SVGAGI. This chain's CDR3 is CASSANRGVNSPLHF. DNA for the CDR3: TGTGCCAGCAGTGCCAACAGGGGCGTTAATTCACCCCTCCACTTT.

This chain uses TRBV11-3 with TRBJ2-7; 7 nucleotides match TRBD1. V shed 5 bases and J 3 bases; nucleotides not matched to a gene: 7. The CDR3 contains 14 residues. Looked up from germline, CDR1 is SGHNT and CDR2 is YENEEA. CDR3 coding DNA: TGTGCCAGCAGCCTTGGACAGGTTCGCTACGAGCAGTACTTC. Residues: CASSLGQVRYEQYF.

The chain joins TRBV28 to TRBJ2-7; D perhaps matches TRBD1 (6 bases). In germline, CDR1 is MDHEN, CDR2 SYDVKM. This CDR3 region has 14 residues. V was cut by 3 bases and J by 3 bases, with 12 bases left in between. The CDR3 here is CASSFRTDYYEQYF. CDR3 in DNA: TGTGCCAGCAGTTTCCGGACAGATTACTACGAGCAGTACTTC. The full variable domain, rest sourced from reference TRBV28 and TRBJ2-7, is DVKVTQSSRYLVKRTGEKVFLECVQDMDHENMFWYRQDPGLGLRLIYFSYDVKMKEKGDIPEGYSVSREKKERFSLILESASTNQTSMYLCASSFRTDYYEQYFGPGTRLTVT.

The CDR3: CASSVQGAEDTQYF. For the CDR3, the DNA is TGTGCCAGCAGTGTACAGGGGGCAGAAGATACGCAGTATTTT. V and J are TRBV2 and TRBJ2-3; 9 bases are a match to TRBD1. The CDR3 runs 14 residues. Trimming removed 4 bases from V and 5 bases from J; junction bases left unmatched: 4. Per germline, CDR1 SNHLY and CDR2 FYNNEI.

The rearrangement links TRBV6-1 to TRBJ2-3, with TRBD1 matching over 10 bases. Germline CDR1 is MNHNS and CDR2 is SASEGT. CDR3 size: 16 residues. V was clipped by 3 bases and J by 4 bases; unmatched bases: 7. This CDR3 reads CASSDPGQGLSDTQYF. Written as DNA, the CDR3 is TGTGCCAGCAGTGACCCGGGACAGGGGTTATCAGATACGCAGTATTTT.

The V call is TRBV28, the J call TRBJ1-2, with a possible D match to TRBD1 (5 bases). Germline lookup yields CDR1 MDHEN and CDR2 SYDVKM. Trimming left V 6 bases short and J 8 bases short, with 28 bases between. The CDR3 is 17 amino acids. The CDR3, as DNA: TGTGCCAGCAGCCCAACCCCCTGGGGGGGGGAAGGGGTAGGCTACACCTTC. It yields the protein CASSPTPWGGEGVGYTF.

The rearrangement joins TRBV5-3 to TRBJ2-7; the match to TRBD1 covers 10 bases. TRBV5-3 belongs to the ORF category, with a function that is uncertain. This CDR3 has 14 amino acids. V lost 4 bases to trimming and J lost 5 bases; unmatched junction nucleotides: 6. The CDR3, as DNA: TGTGCCAGAAGCCTGGGACAGGGGCACAACGAGCAGTACTTC. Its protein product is CARSLGQGHNEQYF.

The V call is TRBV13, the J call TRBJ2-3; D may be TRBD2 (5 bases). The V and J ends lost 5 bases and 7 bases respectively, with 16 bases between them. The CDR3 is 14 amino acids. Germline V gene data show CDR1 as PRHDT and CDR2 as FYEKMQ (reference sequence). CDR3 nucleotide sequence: TGTGCCAGCAGCCCTTCCTGGACGGGGAATACGCAGTATTTT. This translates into CASSPSWTGNTQYF.

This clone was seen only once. The CDR3 here is CASSLQGYTDTQYF. DNA for the CDR3: TGTGCCAGCAGTTTACAGGGATACACAGATACGCAGTATTTT. V usage is TRBV27 and J usage is TRBJ2-3, with a possible D match to TRBD1 (5 bases). The germline V and J ends were trimmed by 2 bases and 2 bases, with 8 bases remaining between them. Germline CDR1 reads MNHEY; CDR2 reads SMNVEV (reference sequence). The CDR3 runs to 14 residues.

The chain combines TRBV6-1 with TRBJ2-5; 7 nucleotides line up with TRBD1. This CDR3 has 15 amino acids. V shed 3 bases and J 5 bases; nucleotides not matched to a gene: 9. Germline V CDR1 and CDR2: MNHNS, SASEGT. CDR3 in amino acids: CASSDSQGVRETQYF. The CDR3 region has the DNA TGTGCCAGCAGTGACTCCCAGGGGGTTAGGGAGACCCAGTACTTC.

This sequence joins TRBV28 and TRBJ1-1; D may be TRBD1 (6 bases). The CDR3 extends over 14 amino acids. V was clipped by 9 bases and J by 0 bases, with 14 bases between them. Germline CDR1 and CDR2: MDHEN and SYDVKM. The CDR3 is CASIGGSVNTEAFF. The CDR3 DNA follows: TGTGCCAGTATAGGGGGTAGCGTGAACACTGAAGCTTTCTTT.

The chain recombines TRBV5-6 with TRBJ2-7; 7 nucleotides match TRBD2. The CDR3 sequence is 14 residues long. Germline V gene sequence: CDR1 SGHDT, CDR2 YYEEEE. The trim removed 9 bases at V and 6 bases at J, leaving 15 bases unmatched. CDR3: CATDKSGTVSEQYF. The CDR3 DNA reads TGTGCCACGGACAAGAGCGGGACGGTTAGCGAGCAGTACTTC.

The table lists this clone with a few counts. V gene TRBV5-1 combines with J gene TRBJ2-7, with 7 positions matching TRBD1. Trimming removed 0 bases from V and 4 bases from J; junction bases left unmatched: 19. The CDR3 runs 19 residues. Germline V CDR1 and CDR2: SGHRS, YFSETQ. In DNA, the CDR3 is TGCGCCAGCAGCTTGGAGGCCAACAGGGGACCGAGCGTACTGTACGAGCAGTACTTC. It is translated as CASSLEANRGPSVLYEQYF.

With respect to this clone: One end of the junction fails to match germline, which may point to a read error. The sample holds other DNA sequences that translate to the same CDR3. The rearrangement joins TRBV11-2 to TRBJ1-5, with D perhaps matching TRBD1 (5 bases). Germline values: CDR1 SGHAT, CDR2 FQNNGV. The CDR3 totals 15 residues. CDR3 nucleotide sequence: TGCGCCAGCAGCTTAGGAAGGGGCACCAATCAGCCCCAGCATTTT. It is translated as CASSLGRGTNQPQHF.